Below, 9 T cell receptor beta chains from the same sample are listed, as sequenced in a study of identical twins. TCRdb itself ran the 5' RACE reads through MiXCR, one entry per CDR3 protein. The profile shows fewer than 650,000 distinct CDR3 sequences, around 7.4% of them singletons. Another study also made use of these data, one on yellow fever vaccine responses in identical twins.

Material for sequencing was PBMCs. The origin of the receptors is a woman in her late teens or twenties in good health.

In its sample, this clonotype was seen many times. The chain carries TRBV6-6 and TRBJ2-7; possibly TRBD1 or TRBD2 for D (5 bases each). CDR3 length: 12 residues. Trimming removed 10 bases at V and 0 bases at J, with 10 bases between. Germline lookup yields CDR1 MNHNY and CDR2 SVGAGI (reference sequence). The CDR3: CATAGSSYEQYF. CDR3 DNA sequence: TGTGCCACTGCAGGGAGCTCCTACGAGCAGTACTTC.

This clonotype has at least ten counts. The chain links TRBV12-3 or TRBV12-4 to TRBJ1-5, with TRBD1 matching 9 bases. This CDR3 contains 16 residues. Trimming removed 4 bases from V and 4 bases from J; junction bases left unmatched: 8. The CDR3 coding sequence is TGTGCCAGCAGTTCCTTTGGACAGGGGCCGAATCAGCCCCAGCATTTT. It encodes CASSSFGQGPNQPQHF.

The table lists this clonotype with many counts. The genes are TRBV2 and TRBJ2-2; 7 bases match TRBD1. V gave up 6 bases and J gave up 1 base; unmatched junction bases: 5. Per the germline V gene, CDR1 is SNHLY and CDR2 is FYNNEI. The CDR3 extends over 15 amino acids. This chain's CDR3 is CASSKQGRNTGELFF. CDR3 nucleotide sequence: TGTGCCAGCAGCAAACAGGGGCGGAACACCGGGGAGCTGTTTTTT.

This clonotype was seen a few times. The V call is TRBV12-3 or TRBV12-4, the J call TRBJ2-1; 11 bases line up with TRBD1. The CDR3 is 17 residues long. V lost 7 bases and J lost 3; bases outside the gene matches: 11. The CDR3 DNA reads TGTGCCAGCAACGAACGTACCGGGACAGGGGGCTACAATGAGCAGTTCTTC. Its protein product is CASNERTGTGGYNEQFF.

CDR3 region: CASSEGRDRSSGANVLTF. The CDR3 DNA sequence: TGTGCCAGCAGTGAAGGCCGGGACAGGAGCTCTGGGGCCAACGTCCTGACTTTC. This chain uses TRBV6-1 with TRBJ2-6, with 8 bases lining up with TRBD1. J lost 0 bases, V lost 1 base, and 5 bases had no gene match. Germline CDR1 and CDR2: MNHNS and SASEGT. This CDR3 has 18 amino acids.

This clonotype was recorded a few times. V is TRBV5-1 and J is TRBJ2-2; no firm D call. V was shortened by 4 bases and J by 0 bases, with 13 bases between the two germline ends. The CDR3 is 16 residues long. Per the germline V gene, CDR1 is SGHRS and CDR2 is YFSETQ. The CDR3 DNA reads TGCGCCAGCAGCGACACGGGCCTCCCGAACACCGGGGAGCTGTTTTTT. Protein sequence: CASSDTGLPNTGELFF.

This clonotype was counted only a few times. This chain uses TRBV5-1 with TRBJ2-7, with TRBD1 matching over 12 bases. The CDR3 totals 14 residues. Germline V gene data show CDR1 as SGHRS and CDR2 as YFSETQ. The junction had 5 bases not matched to a gene; V was cut back by 7 bases and J by 3 bases. This CDR3 reads CASSGTGGVYEQYF. The CDR3 DNA reads as TGCGCCAGCTCTGGGACAGGGGGCGTCTACGAGCAGTACTTC.

This rearrangement joins TRBV5-4 to TRBJ1-1; 8 positions agree with TRBD1. With 6 bases clipped from V and 4 bases from J, the junction kept 11 bases outside the gene matches. This CDR3 is 15 amino acids long. CDR1 and CDR2 (germline): SGHNT, YYREEE (reference sequence). The CDR3 region is CASTPSGGLSTEAFF. In DNA form, the CDR3 reads TGTGCCAGCACCCCCTCAGGGGGCCTGAGCACTGAAGCTTTCTTT.

This clonotype occurred many times. V and J are TRBV7-7 and TRBJ1-1; D is uncertain. In germline, CDR1 is SSHAT, CDR2 FNYEAQ (reference sequence). V was trimmed by 1 base and J by 0 bases, leaving 3 bases between them. The CDR3 contains 13 residues. The CDR3 region is CASSLELNTEAFF. Here the CDR3 DNA reads TGTGCCAGCAGCTTAGAGCTGAACACTGAAGCTTTCTTT. Variable domain in full (rest from reference TRBV7-7 and TRBJ1-1): GAGVSQSPRYKVTKRGQDVTLRCDPISSHATLYWYQQALGQGPEFLTYFNYEAQPDKSGLPSDRFSAERPEGSISTLTIQRTEQRDSAMYRCASSLELNTEAFFGQGTRLTVV.